What follows describes a single T cell receptor beta chain. This specimen comes from a study of Ad26.COV2.S vaccination and SARS-CoV-2 variants. The table came from immunoSEQ multiplex PCR; TCRdb's copy has only in-frame clones and leaves some out. There are about 350,000 clones in the sample; around nine tenths occur only once, and about 10% lies in the top ten. The length of the CDR3 is 15 residues. The V and J ends lost 6 bases and 3 bases, in that order; junction bases with no gene match: 7. Germline assignment: CDR1 LNHDA and CDR2 SQIVND (reference sequence). This sample's treatment: about 20 received Ad26.COV2.S at low or high dose, single or two shots; about 5 received placebo; per-sample allocation not given. Each sample was drawn 63 days after the first injection (of vaccine or placebo).

V gene TRBV19 combines with J gene TRBJ2-2, with 7 bases lining up with TRBD2. This material consisted of peripheral blood, taken in a trial of Ad26.COV2.S vaccine versus placebo. This TCR came from a person between 18 and 59 years old who received the Ad26.COV2.S COVID-19 vaccine or a placebo. CDR3 nucleotides: TGTGCCAGTAGCCTCGGCGGGAGTTACACCGGGGAGCTGTTTTTT. Translation gives CASSLGGSYTGELFF. Drawing the rest from reference TRBV19 and TRBJ2-2, the complete variable domain is DGGITQSPKYLFRKEGQNVTLSCEQNLNHDAMYWYRQDPGQGLRLIYYSQIVNDFQKGDIAEGYSVSREKKESFPLTVTSAQKNPTAFYLCASSLGGSYTGELFFGEGSRLTVL.